The source of this TCR beta chain is a study of response to subunit inactivated influenza vaccine. This clonotype occurred a few times. Antigen specificity is unknown. From the RT-PCR reads, TCRdb called clonotypes with MiXCR, one entry per CDR3 protein. Of roughly 520,000 distinct CDR3 sequences in the sample, around 25% are singletons; the top ten hold 1.9%. Study-wide results and caveats: Few new T cells, the authors suggested, are recruited by each seasonal influenza vaccination.

The sample consisted of CD4+ T cells sorted from PBMCs, taken about 5 days after vaccination. The receptor comes from a man between 50 and 59 years old who received an inactivated influenza vaccine.

CDR3 amino acids: CSVRWAGGIGELFF. The CDR3 region has the DNA TGCAGCGTTCGGTGGGCAGGGGGCATCGGGGAGCTGTTTTTT. The V call is TRBV29-1, the J call TRBJ2-2; 8 bases match TRBD1. The V and J ends lost 5 bases and 7 bases, in that order; junction bases with no gene match: 9. This CDR3 has 14 amino acids. Germline V CDR1 and CDR2: SQVTM, ANQGSEA.